This is a list of T cell receptor beta chains from one sample in a study of PD-1 blockade in classical Hodgkin lymphoma. Sequencing was performed with immunoSEQ multiplex PCR; in TCRdb, only in-frame clones are kept and a portion is missing. The data contain 98,000 or so clones, 80% to 90% of them singletons. This specimen was peripheral blood mononuclear cells (PBMCs), taken before the second cycle of nivolumab. The receptors stem from a human donor with classical Hodgkin lymphoma. Both conserved end residues are part of each CDR3.

J gene: TRBJ1-1
CDR3 length: 14
V gene: TRBV5-5
CDR3 protein: CASSWGTGNTEAFF

J gene: TRBJ1-2
CDR3 length: 13
V gene: TRBV18
CDR3 protein: CASSEGQNYGYTF

J gene: TRBJ2-5
CDR3 length: 14
V gene: TRBV6-5
CDR3 protein: CASSYGGVQETQYF

J gene: TRBJ1-1
CDR3 length: 15
V gene: TRBV28
CDR3 protein: CASSFRRGLNTEAFF

J gene: TRBJ2-7
CDR3 length: 15
V gene: TRBV7-2
CDR3 protein: CASSSLFRGSVGQYF

J gene: TRBJ1-1
CDR3 length: 13
V gene: TRBV4-1
CDR3 protein: CASSQNVAGGAFF

J gene: TRBJ2-1
CDR3 length: 15
V gene: TRBV19
CDR3 protein: CASSIGSGFGNEQFF

J gene: TRBJ2-7
CDR3 length: 14
V gene: TRBV18
CDR3 protein: CASSPIAGGDEQYF

J gene: TRBJ2-7
CDR3 length: 18
V gene: TRBV4-2
CDR3 protein: CASSQDSVAGAYLYEQYF

J gene: TRBJ1-4
CDR3 length: 18
V gene: TRBV28
CDR3 protein: CASSFLPGQAATNEKLFF

J gene: TRBJ2-7
CDR3 length: 14
V gene: TRBV4-2
CDR3 protein: CASSQIDPAYEQYF

J gene: TRBJ1-5
CDR3 length: 14
V gene: TRBV12-5
CDR3 protein: CASGARGTPQPQHF

J gene: TRBJ2-5
CDR3 length: 13
V gene: TRBV27
CDR3 protein: CARDTGTQETQYF

J gene: TRBJ1-1
CDR3 length: 14
V gene: TRBV6-6
CDR3 protein: CASNTTGMNTEAFF

J gene: TRBJ1-1
CDR3 length: 12
V gene: TRBV4-3
CDR3 protein: CASSQDGGEAFF

J gene: TRBJ1-5
CDR3 length: 13
V gene: TRBV30
CDR3 protein: CAWSAVAGQPQHF

J gene: TRBJ1-3
CDR3 length: 17
V gene: TRBV4-3
CDR3 protein: CASSQEYTGDAGNTIYF

J gene: TRBJ1-4
CDR3 length: 15
V gene: TRBV28
CDR3 protein: CASSFAGSGGEKLFF

J gene: TRBJ2-2
CDR3 length: 18
V gene: TRBV7-2
CDR3 protein: CASSPRTPLQGNTGELFF

J gene: TRBJ1-1
CDR3 length: 16
V gene: TRBV7-9
CDR3 protein: CASSSLPGQGNTEAFF

J gene: TRBJ2-7
CDR3 length: 15
V gene: TRBV10-1
CDR3 protein: CASSGRGQYPNEQYF

J gene: TRBJ2-7
CDR3 length: 16
V gene: TRBV6-5
CDR3 protein: CASSYSETGGYDEQYF

J gene: TRBJ2-1
CDR3 length: 13
V gene: TRBV5-1
CDR3 protein: CASSREGAREQFF

J gene: TRBJ1-1
CDR3 length: 14
V gene: TRBV4-1
CDR3 protein: CASSQVWGGTEAFF

J gene: TRBJ2-1
CDR3 length: 17
V gene: TRBV7-8
CDR3 protein: CASSNRQRRLAVNEQFF

J gene: TRBJ1-5
CDR3 length: 13
V gene: TRBV10-2
CDR3 protein: CASNQGVGQPQHF

J gene: TRBJ2-7
CDR3 length: 15
V gene: TRBV13
CDR3 protein: CASSLWASGSYEQYF

J gene: TRBJ2-7
CDR3 length: 14
V gene: TRBV19
CDR3 protein: CASSARTGPYEQYF

J gene: TRBJ2-7
CDR3 length: 16
V gene: TRBV11-2
CDR3 protein: CASSLANRWRNSEQYF

J gene: TRBJ2-5
CDR3 length: 15
V gene: TRBV29-1
CDR3 protein: CSVEEISRRVETQYF

J gene: TRBJ2-7
CDR3 length: 16
V gene: TRBV7-9
CDR3 protein: CASSLTTWPSSYEQYF

J gene: TRBJ2-7
CDR3 length: 16
V gene: TRBV4-3
CDR3 protein: CASSQGLAGASYEQYF

J gene: TRBJ2-6
CDR3 length: 15
V gene: TRBV6-4
CDR3 protein: CASSLDSSGANVLTF

J gene: TRBJ1-6
CDR3 length: 13
V gene: TRBV4-2
CDR3 protein: CASSQDNNSPLHF

J gene: TRBJ1-1
CDR3 length: 16
V gene: TRBV15
CDR3 protein: CATSRDSGRGGTEAFF

J gene: TRBJ2-3
CDR3 length: 12
V gene: TRBV28
CDR3 protein: CASGGTTDTQYF

J gene: TRBJ1-3
CDR3 length: 16
V gene: TRBV5-4
CDR3 protein: CASSLSGASSGNTIYF

J gene: TRBJ1-5
CDR3 length: 15
V gene: TRBV19
CDR3 protein: CASSLQGTGNQPQHF

J gene: TRBJ1-3
CDR3 length: 15
V gene: TRBV6-1
CDR3 protein: CASRDRVFSGNTIYF

J gene: TRBJ2-3
CDR3 length: 16
V gene: TRBV11-3
CDR3 protein: CASSPQRPSPIDTQYF

J gene: TRBJ1-3
CDR3 length: 14
V gene: TRBV18
CDR3 protein: CASSPQVPGNTIYF

J gene: TRBJ2-7
CDR3 length: 16
V gene: TRBV5-1
CDR3 protein: CASSLVVGQGMYEQYF